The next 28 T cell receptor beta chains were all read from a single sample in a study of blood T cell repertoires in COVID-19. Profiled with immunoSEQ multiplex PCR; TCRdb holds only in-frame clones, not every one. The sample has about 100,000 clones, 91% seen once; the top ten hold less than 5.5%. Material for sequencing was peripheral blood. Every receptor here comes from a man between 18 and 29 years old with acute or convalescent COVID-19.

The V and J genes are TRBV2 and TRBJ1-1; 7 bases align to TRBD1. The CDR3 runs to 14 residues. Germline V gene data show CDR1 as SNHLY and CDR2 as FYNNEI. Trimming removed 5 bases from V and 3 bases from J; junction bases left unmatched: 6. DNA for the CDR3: TGTGCCAGCAGTCTGACAGGGTTAGACACTGAAGCTTTCTTT. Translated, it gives CASSLTGLDTEAFF.

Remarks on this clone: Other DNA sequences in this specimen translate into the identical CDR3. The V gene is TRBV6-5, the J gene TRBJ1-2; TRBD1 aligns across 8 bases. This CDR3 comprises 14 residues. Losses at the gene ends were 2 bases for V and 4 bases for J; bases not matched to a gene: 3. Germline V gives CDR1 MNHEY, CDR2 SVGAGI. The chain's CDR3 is CASSYGTGGYGYTF. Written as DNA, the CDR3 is TGTGCCAGCAGTTACGGGACAGGAGGCTATGGCTACACCTTC.

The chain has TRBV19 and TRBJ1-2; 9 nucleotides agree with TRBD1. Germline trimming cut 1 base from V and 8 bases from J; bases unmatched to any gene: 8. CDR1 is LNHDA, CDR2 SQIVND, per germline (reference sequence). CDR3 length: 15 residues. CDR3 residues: CASSIVGQGFYGYTF. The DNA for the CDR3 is TGTGCCAGTAGTATAGTAGGACAGGGGTTTTACGGCTACACCTTC.

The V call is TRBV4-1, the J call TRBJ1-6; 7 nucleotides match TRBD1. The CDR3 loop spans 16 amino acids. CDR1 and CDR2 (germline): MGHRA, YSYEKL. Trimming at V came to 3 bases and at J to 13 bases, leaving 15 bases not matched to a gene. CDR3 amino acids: CASSQSSRGVYAPLHF. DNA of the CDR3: TGCGCCAGCAGCCAGTCCTCCAGGGGGGTTTATGCGCCCCTCCACTTT.

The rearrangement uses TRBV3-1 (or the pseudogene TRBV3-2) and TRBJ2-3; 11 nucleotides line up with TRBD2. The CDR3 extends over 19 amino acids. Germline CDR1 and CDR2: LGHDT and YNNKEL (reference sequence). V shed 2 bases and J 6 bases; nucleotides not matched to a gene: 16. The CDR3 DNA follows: TGTGCCAGCAGCCAATATAGTCTAGCGGGAGGCCCCTCCCGGGATACGCAGTATTTT. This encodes CASSQYSLAGGPSRDTQYF.

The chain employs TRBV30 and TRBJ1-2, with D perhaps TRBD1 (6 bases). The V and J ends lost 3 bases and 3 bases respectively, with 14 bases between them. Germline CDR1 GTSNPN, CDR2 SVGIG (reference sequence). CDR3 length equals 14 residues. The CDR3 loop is CAWREQGSDYGYTF. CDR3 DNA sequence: TGTGCCTGGAGGGAACAGGGATCGGACTATGGCTACACCTTC.

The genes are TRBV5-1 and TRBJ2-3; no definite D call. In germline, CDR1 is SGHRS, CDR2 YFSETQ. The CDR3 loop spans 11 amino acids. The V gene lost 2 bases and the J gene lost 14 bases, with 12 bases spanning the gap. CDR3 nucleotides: TGCGCCAGCAGCTTTGACTCGATCTGGTATTTT. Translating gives CASSFDSIWYF. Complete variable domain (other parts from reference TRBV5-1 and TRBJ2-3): KAGVTQTPRYLIKTRGQQVTLSCSPISGHRSVSWYQQTPGQGLQFLFEYFSETQRNKGNFPGRFSGRQFSNSRSEMNVSTLELGDSALYLCASSFDSIWYFGPGTRLTVL.

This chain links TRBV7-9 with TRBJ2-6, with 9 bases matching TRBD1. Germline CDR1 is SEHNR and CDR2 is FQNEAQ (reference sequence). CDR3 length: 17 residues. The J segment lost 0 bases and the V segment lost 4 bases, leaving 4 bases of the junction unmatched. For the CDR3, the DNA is TGTGCCAGCAGCTCCCGGGACAGGGACTCTGGGGCCAACGTCCTGACTTTC. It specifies CASSSRDRDSGANVLTF.

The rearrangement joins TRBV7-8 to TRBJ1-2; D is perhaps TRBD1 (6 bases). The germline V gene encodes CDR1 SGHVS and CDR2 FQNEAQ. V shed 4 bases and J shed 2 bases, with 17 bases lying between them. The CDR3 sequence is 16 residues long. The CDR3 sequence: CASSSLGRDTNYGYTF. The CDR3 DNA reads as TGTGCCAGCAGCTCGCTAGGCCGGGACACCAACTATGGCTACACCTTC.

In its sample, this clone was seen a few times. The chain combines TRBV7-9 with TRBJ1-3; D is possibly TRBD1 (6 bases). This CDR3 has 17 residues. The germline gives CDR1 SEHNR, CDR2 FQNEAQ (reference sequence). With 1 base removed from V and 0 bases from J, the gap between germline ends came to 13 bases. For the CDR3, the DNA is TGTGCCAGCAGCTTAGTTTTAGGGGGTGTCTCTGGAAACACCATATATTTT. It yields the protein CASSLVLGGVSGNTIYF.

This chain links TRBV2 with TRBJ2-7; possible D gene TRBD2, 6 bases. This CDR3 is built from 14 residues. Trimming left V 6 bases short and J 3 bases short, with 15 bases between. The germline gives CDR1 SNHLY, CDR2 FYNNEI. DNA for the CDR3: TGTGCCAGCAGCGCCTCGGGACTGGACTACGAGCAGTACTTC. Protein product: CASSASGLDYEQYF.

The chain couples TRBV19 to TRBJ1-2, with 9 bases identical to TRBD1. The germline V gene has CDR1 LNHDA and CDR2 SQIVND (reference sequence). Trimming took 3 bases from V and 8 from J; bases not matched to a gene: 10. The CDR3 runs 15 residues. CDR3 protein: CASSISGQGMYGYTF. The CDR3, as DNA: TGTGCCAGTAGTATCTCCGGACAGGGGATGTACGGCTACACCTTC.

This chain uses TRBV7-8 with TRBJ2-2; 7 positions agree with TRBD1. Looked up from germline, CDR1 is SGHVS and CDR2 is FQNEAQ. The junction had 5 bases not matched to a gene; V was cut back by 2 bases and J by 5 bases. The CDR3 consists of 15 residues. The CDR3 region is CASSLTGDYTGELFF. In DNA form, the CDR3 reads TGTGCCAGCAGCTTAACAGGGGATTATACCGGGGAGCTGTTTTTT. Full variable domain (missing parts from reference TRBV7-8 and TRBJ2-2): GAGVSQSPRYKVAKRGQDVALRCDPISGHVSLFWYQQALGQGPEFLTYFQNEAQLDKSGLPSDRFFAERPEGSVSTLKIQRTQQEDSAVYLCASSLTGDYTGELFFGEGSRLTVL.

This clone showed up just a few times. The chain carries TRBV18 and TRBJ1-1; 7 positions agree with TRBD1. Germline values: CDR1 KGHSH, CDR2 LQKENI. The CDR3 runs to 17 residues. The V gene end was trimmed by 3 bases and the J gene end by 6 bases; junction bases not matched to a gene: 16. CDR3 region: CASSPITGDQAYSEAFF. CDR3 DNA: TGTGCCAGCTCACCCATCACAGGGGACCAAGCTTATTCTGAAGCTTTCTTT.

As DNA, the CDR3 is TGTGCCAGCATCGCTATATTAGGACAGGGGGGTAATTCACCCCTCCACTTT. Its protein is CASIAILGQGGNSPLHF. The chain joins TRBV7-9 to TRBJ1-6; 10 positions agree with TRBD1. CDR3 length equals 17 residues. Germline V gene sequence: CDR1 SEHNR, CDR2 FQNEAQ (reference sequence). Trimming cost V 7 bases and J 6 bases; bases outside gene matches: 12.

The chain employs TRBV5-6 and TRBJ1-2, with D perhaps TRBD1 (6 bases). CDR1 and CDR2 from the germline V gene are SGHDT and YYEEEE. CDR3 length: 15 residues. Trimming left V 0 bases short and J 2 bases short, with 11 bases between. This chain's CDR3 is CASSLAGHPNYGYTF. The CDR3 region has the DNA TGTGCCAGCAGCTTGGCGGGACACCCAAACTATGGCTACACCTTC. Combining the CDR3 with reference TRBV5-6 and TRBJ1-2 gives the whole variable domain DAGVTQSPTHLIKTRGQQVTLRCSPKSGHDTVSWYQQALGQGPQFIFQYYEEEERQRGNFPDRFSGHQFPNYSSELNVNALLLGDSALYLCASSLAGHPNYGYTFGSGTRLTVV.

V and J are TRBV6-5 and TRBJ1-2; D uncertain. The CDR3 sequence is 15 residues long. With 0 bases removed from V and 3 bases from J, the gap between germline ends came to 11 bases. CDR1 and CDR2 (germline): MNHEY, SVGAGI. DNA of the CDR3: TGTGCCAGCAGTTACTCGACACCCCCCGACTATGGCTACACCTTC. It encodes CASSYSTPPDYGYTF.

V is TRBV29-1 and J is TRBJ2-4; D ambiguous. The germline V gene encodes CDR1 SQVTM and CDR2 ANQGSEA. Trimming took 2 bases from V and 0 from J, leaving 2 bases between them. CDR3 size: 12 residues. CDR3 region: CSVELAKNIQYF. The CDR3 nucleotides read TGCAGCGTTGAACTAGCCAAAAACATTCAGTACTTC.

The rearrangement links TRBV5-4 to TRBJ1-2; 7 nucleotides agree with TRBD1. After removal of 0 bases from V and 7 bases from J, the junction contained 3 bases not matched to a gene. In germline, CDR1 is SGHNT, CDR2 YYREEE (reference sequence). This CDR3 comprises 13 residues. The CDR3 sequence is CASSLETGSGYTF. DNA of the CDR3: TGTGCCAGCAGCTTGGAGACAGGGAGTGGCTACACCTTC.

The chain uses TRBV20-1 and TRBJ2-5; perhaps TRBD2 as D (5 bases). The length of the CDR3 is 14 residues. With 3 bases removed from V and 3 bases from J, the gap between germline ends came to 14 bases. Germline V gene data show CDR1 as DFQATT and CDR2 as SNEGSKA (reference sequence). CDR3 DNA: TGCAGTGCTAGTCGGGGTTCCAAGAAAGAGACCCAGTACTTC. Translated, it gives CSASRGSKKETQYF.

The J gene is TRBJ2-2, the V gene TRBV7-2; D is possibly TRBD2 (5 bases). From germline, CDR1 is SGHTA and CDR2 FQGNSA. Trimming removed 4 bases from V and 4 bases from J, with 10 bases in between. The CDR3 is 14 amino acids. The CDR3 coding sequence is TGTGCCAGCAGCTCGGGGTTGGCCACCGGGGAGCTGTTTTTT. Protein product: CASSSGLATGELFF. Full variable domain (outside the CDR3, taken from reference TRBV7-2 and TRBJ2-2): GAGVSQSPSNKVTEKGKDVELRCDPISGHTALYWYRQSLGQGLEFLIYFQGNSAPDKSGLPSDRFSAERTGGSVSTLTIQRTQQEDSAVYLCASSSGLATGELFFGEGSRLTVL.

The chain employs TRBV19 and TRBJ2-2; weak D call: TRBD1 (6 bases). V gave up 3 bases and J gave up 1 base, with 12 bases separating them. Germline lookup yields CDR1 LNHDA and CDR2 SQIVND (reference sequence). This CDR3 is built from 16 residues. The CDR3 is CASSMYRDKNTGELFF. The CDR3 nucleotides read TGTGCCAGTAGTATGTACCGGGACAAGAACACCGGGGAGCTGTTTTTT.

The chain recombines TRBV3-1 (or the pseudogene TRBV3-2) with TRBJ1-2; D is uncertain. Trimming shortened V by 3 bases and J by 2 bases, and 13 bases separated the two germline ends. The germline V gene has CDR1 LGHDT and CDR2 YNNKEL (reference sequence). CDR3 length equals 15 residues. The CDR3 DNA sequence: TGTGCCAGCAGCCAGCTCGCGGGAAAAAACTATGGCTACACCTTC. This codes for CASSQLAGKNYGYTF.

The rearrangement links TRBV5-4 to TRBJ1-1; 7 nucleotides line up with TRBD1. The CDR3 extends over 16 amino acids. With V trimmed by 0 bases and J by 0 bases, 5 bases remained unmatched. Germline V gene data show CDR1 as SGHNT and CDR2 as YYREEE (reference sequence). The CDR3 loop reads CASSLAGQTVNTEAFF. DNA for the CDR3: TGTGCCAGCAGCTTGGCGGGACAGACCGTGAACACTGAAGCTTTCTTT.

DNA for the CDR3: TGTGCCAGCAGTTACAACCCAGAGCGGGGGGCCTACGAGCAGTACTTC. It yields the protein CASSYNPERGAYEQYF. The gene calls are TRBV6-2 or TRBV6-3 and TRBJ2-7, with 9 positions matching TRBD2. The CDR3 loop spans 16 amino acids. The V and J ends lost 2 bases and 2 bases, in that order; junction bases with no gene match: 7. The germline CDR1 and CDR2 sequences are MNHEY and SVGEGT.

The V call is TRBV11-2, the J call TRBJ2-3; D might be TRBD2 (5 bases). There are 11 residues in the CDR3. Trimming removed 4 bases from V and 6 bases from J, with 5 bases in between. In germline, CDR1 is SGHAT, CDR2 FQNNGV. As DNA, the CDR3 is TGTGCCAGCAGCTCGGGGGATACGCAGTATTTT. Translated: CASSSGDTQYF.

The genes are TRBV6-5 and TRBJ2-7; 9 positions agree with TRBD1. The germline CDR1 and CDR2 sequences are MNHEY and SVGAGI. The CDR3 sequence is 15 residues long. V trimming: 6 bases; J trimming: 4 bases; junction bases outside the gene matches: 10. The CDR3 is CASRREAGTGYEQYF. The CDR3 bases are TGTGCCAGCAGACGAGAGGCCGGGACAGGGTACGAGCAGTACTTC.

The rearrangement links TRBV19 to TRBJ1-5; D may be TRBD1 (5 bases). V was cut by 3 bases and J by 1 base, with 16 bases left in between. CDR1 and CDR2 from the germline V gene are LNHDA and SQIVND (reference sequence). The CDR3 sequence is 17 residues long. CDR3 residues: CASSIMGQGRSNQPQHF. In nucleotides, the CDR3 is TGTGCCAGTAGTATTATGGGGCAGGGTCGGAGCAATCAGCCCCAGCATTTT.